This T cell receptor beta chain was recovered during a study of regulatory T cells in long-lasting Graves disease. To make TCR beta libraries, researchers used iRepertoire HTBI primers and Arm-PCR of CDR3 regions. TCRdb ran MiXCR on the multiplex PCR reads and lists one entry per CDR3 protein. The sample includes approximately 540,000 distinct CDR3 sequences, around 12% of them seen just once. The germline gives CDR1 ENHRY, CDR2 SYGVKD. This CDR3 region has 14 residues. J gave up 3 bases and V 8 bases, and 4 bases lay outside the gene matches. Time point specified: newly diagnosed GD, antithyroid drugs for less than 3 months. The authors made the TCR library using RNA they extracted from PBMCs. With regard to this clonotype: Its antigen remains unknown.

Overall study findings and caveats: Persistent disease samples used TRBV28, TRBJ1-2 and TRBJ2-5 preferentially.

In addition, the sample was reused for a study of T cells in Graves' hyperthyroidism and ophthalmopathy. In that study: The study excluded patients with uncontrolled infection, other autoimmune disease, pregnancy or lactation.

The clonotype originates from a woman aged 25 to 39 with Graves disease. V and J are TRBV10-3 and TRBJ2-2; TRBD1 agrees at 9 bases. This material consisted of peripheral blood mononuclear cells (PBMCs), taken at new diagnosis, from a patient treated with antithyroid drugs. The CDR3 coding sequence is TGTGCCATCGGGCGGACAGGGGACACCGGGGAGCTGTTTTTT. It is translated as CAIGRTGDTGELFF.